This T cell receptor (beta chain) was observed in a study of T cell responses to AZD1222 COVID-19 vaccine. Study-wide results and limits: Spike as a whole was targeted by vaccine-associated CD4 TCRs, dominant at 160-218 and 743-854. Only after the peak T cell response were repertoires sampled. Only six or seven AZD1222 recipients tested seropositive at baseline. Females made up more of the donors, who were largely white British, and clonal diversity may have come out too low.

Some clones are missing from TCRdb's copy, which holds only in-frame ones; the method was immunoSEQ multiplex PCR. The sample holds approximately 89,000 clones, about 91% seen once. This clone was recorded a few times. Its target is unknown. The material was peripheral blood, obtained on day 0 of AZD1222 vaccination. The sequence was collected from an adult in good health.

DNA of the CDR3: TGCGCCACCCCGGCGGGGGGGGAGGACACCGGGGAGCTGTTTTTT. Translating it yields CATPAGGEDTGELFF. The J gene is TRBJ2-2, the V gene TRBV5-1; 9 bases fit TRBD2. Germline trimming cut 9 bases from V and 3 bases from J; bases unmatched to any gene: 9. In germline, CDR1 is SGHRS, CDR2 YFSETQ. The CDR3 has 15 amino acids.